The clone carrying this T cell receptor beta chain was observed once. Under the authors' procedure: Amplification with reference gene primers provided the estimates of nucleated cell counts. Here immunoSEQ multiplex PCR was the method, and the copy in TCRdb shows in-frame clones only, minus some. That table furnishes V, J and clone size, whereas the DNA furnished D and trimming. This table holds around 200,000 clones, roughly 80% found once. This sample is drawn from a study of blood T cell repertoires in COVID-19. The CDR3 contains 13 residues. Germline loops: CDR1 LNHDA, CDR2 SQIVND (reference sequence). Trimming took off 8 bases at V and 8 bases at J, with 15 bases between the two ends.

The sample comprised peripheral blood. The TCR was taken from a woman at least 80 years old with acute or convalescent COVID-19. The chain has TRBV19 and TRBJ1-4; D call uncertain. The CDR3 sequence: CASEEGLGEKLFF. The CDR3 DNA sequence: TGTGCCAGTGAGGAGGGCCTTGGGGAAAAACTGTTTTTT.